These 28 T cell receptor beta chains were sequenced from one sample in a study of CD8 T cells in Susac syndrome. About 0.45 to 1 ug RNA was reverse transcribed with random hexamers. Each CDR3 protein is one row after TCRdb ran MiXCR on the immunoSEQ multiplex PCR reads. The sample has some 130,000 distinct CDR3 sequences, around 93% seen once; the top ten hold about 0.18%. Sequencing was done on a sample of CD8+ T cells from PBMCs. The source of these receptors is a human donor with Susac syndrome.

The V and J genes are TRBV4-1 and TRBJ2-1, with TRBD1 matching over 12 bases. CDR1 and CDR2 from the germline V gene are MGHRA and YSYEKL. V was pared by 3 bases and J by 9 bases, with 12 bases of the junction left unmatched. CDR3 size: 17 residues. The CDR3 DNA follows: TGCGCCAGCAGCCAGGGGACAGGGGGCGCTTCCTACGGTGAGCAGTTCTTC. It translates to CASSQGTGGASYGEQFF.

The chain carries TRBV29-1 and TRBJ2-1; TRBD2 matches at 11 bases. The CDR3 is made up of 14 amino acids. Losses at the gene ends were 6 bases for V and 7 bases for J; bases not matched to a gene: 8. In germline, CDR1 is SQVTM, CDR2 ANQGSEA. For the CDR3, the DNA is TGCAGCGTGGTAGCGGGAGGGCCTGGAAATGAGCAGTTCTTC. It is translated as CSVVAGGPGNEQFF.

V gene TRBV9 combines with J gene TRBJ2-3; D is possibly TRBD2 (5 bases). CDR1 is SGDLS and CDR2 is YYNGEE in the germline V gene. The CDR3 consists of 15 residues. The germline V and J ends were trimmed by 0 bases and 1 base, with 9 bases remaining between them. The CDR3 here is CASSVAGGGTDTQYF. The CDR3 nucleotides are TGTGCCAGCAGCGTAGCAGGAGGAGGCACAGATACGCAGTATTTT.

V gene TRBV5-1 combines with J gene TRBJ2-5; TRBD2 might be the D (8 bases). This CDR3 region has 14 residues. The V end was cut by 4 bases, the J end by 3 bases, with 13 bases between. CDR1 SGHRS and CDR2 YFSETQ come from the germline V gene. CDR3 region: CASSTGGGEETQYF. CDR3 sequence (DNA): TGCGCCAGCAGCACGGGAGGGGGCGAAGAGACCCAGTACTTC. Filled out from reference TRBV5-1 and TRBJ2-5, the complete variable domain reads KAGVTQTPRYLIKTRGQQVTLSCSPISGHRSVSWYQQTPGQGLQFLFEYFSETQRNKGNFPGRFSGRQFSNSRSEMNVSTLELGDSALYLCASSTGGGEETQYFGPGTRLLVL.

The V gene is TRBV9, the J gene TRBJ1-2; D not resolved. The germline V gene encodes CDR1 SGDLS and CDR2 YYNGEE. V was shortened by 0 bases and J by 4 bases, with 7 bases between the two germline ends. This CDR3 comprises 13 residues. For the CDR3, the DNA is TGTGCCAGCAGCGTAGTCTCAGGCTATGGCTACACCTTC. Its translation: CASSVVSGYGYTF.

This rearrangement joins TRBV7-9 to TRBJ2-1; TRBD2 matches 9 bases. The length of the CDR3 is 15 residues. The germline V gene has CDR1 SEHNR and CDR2 FQNEAQ (reference sequence). V dropped 5 bases and J dropped 0; count of bases not matched to a gene: 2. The DNA for the CDR3 is TGTGCCAGCAGCGGGACTAGCTTCTCCTACAATGAGCAGTTCTTC. Translated: CASSGTSFSYNEQFF.

The chain uses TRBV13 and TRBJ1-4; D remains unclear. The V gene lost 4 bases and the J gene lost 8 bases, with 8 bases spanning the gap. Germline-derived CDR1 and CDR2 are PRHDT and FYEKMQ (reference sequence). This CDR3 has 12 residues. The CDR3 nucleotides are TGTGCCAGCAGCTCCGGAGTGGAAAAACTGTTTTTT. Translation: CASSSGVEKLFF.

The CDR3: CASSARTSDNYNEQFF. DNA of the CDR3: TGTGCCAGCAGCGCTAGGACTAGCGATAACTACAATGAGCAGTTCTTC. This chain joins TRBV2 and TRBJ2-1; 9 nucleotides match TRBD2. V was clipped by 6 bases and J by 3 bases; unmatched bases: 9. This CDR3 has 16 residues. Germline-derived CDR1 and CDR2 are SNHLY and FYNNEI.

The V and J genes are TRBV28 and TRBJ2-5, with 10 positions matching TRBD1. This CDR3 has 16 residues. V was pared by 6 bases and J by 3 bases, with 10 bases of the junction left unmatched. Germline V gives CDR1 MDHEN, CDR2 SYDVKM. The CDR3 DNA reads as TGTGCCAGCAGGGGGGGACAGGGGATTTTCGAAGAGACCCAGTACTTC. Amino acids: CASRGGQGIFEETQYF.

This clonotype was detected once. The chain recombines TRBV3-1 with TRBJ1-2; D gene unclear. CDR1 and CDR2 from the germline V gene are LGHDT and YNNKEL (reference sequence). This CDR3 region has 11 residues. Trimming shortened V by 7 bases and J by 6 bases, and 9 bases separated the two germline ends. CDR3 sequence reads: CASTAGDGYTF. Written as DNA, the CDR3 is TGTGCCAGCACCGCAGGCGATGGCTACACCTTC.

The rearrangement links TRBV12-3 or TRBV12-4 to TRBJ2-1, with D possibly being TRBD1 (6 bases). The CDR3 length is 16 residues. Deletions cut 6 bases from V and 3 bases from J, with 18 bases between. Here the CDR3 DNA reads TGTGCCAGCAGCTCTCATCCGGGACACTTCTACAATGAGCAGTTCTTC. Translated, it gives CASSSHPGHFYNEQFF.

V and J are TRBV10-3 and TRBJ2-7; 7 positions agree with TRBD2. J was trimmed by 6 bases and V by 10 bases; bases with no gene match: 9. The CDR3 runs to 12 residues. The germline V gene encodes CDR1 ENHRY and CDR2 SYGVKD. CDR3 sequence reads: CATTGGSGEQYF. The DNA of the CDR3 is TGTGCCACCACCGGGGGGTCGGGCGAGCAGTACTTC.

The chain combines TRBV27 with TRBJ1-5; possibly TRBD1 for D (5 bases). The CDR3 runs 14 residues. Germline-derived CDR1 and CDR2 are MNHEY and SMNVEV (reference sequence). Trimming removed 4 bases from V and 7 bases from J, with 14 bases in between. The CDR3 here is CASSSGIERQPQHF. CDR3 DNA sequence: TGTGCCAGCAGTTCAGGGATCGAGCGGCAGCCCCAGCATTTT.

J is TRBJ1-5 and V is TRBV2, with TRBD1 matching over 8 bases. CDR1 SNHLY and CDR2 FYNNEI come from the germline V gene. Unmatched junction bases numbered 7, after V lost 4 bases and J lost 5 bases. CDR3 length: 15 residues. As DNA, the CDR3 is TGTGCCAGCAGTGGCGGGACAGGATCCTATCAGCCCCAGCATTTT. Its translation: CASSGGTGSYQPQHF.

The chain employs TRBV7-6 and TRBJ2-7; 7 nucleotides line up with TRBD1. This CDR3 has 15 amino acids. V lost 1 base, J lost 2 bases, and 5 bases stayed unmatched. Looked up from germline, CDR1 is SGHVS and CDR2 is FNYEAQ. DNA for the CDR3: TGTGCCAGCAGCTTAGTCCTGGGACAGACCTACGAGCAGTACTTC. It is translated as CASSLVLGQTYEQYF.

V gene TRBV19 combines with J gene TRBJ1-1; D remains ambiguous. Germline values: CDR1 LNHDA, CDR2 SQIVND (reference sequence). The CDR3 has 14 residues. The ends were cut back, 4 bases at V and 0 bases at J, with 9 bases in the middle. CDR3 amino acids: CASSTYQVNTEAFF. The CDR3 nucleotides are TGTGCCAGTAGTACGTACCAGGTGAACACTGAAGCTTTCTTT.

The J gene is TRBJ2-7, the V gene TRBV11-1; D may correspond to TRBD1 or TRBD2 (5 bases each). V lost 2 bases, J lost 4 bases, and 12 bases lay in between. This CDR3 comprises 14 residues. Germline values: CDR1 SGHAT, CDR2 FQDESV (reference sequence). CDR3 protein: CASSLSGTPYEQYF. CDR3 nucleotides: TGTGCCAGCAGCTTATCCGGGACGCCTTACGAGCAGTACTTC.

This clonotype was detected only once. The chain links TRBV29-1 to TRBJ2-1; TRBD2 agrees at 12 bases. With V trimmed by 7 bases and J by 6 bases, 10 bases remained unmatched. The CDR3 has 15 residues. Germline CDR1 SQVTM, CDR2 ANQGSEA. The CDR3 region is CSAGGASGRANEQFF. CDR3 sequence (DNA): TGCAGCGCTGGGGGGGCTAGCGGGAGGGCCAATGAGCAGTTCTTC.

The DNA of the CDR3 is TGTGCCAGCAGCCAAGGACAGGGGGCACATCCCCAGCATTTT. It specifies CASSQGQGAHPQHF. The rearrangement links TRBV3-1 to TRBJ1-5; TRBD1 matches at 10 bases. Losses at the gene ends were 1 base for V and 10 bases for J; bases not matched to a gene: 4. CDR1 is LGHDT and CDR2 is YNNKEL in the germline V gene (reference sequence). This CDR3 comprises 14 residues. The variable domain in full, with the rest retrieved from reference TRBV3-1 and TRBJ1-5, is DTAVSQTPKYLVTQMGNDKSIKCEQNLGHDTMYWYKQDSKKFLKIMFSYNNKELIINETVPNRFSPKSPDKAHLNLHINSLELGDSAVYFCASSQGQGAHPQHFGDGTRLSIL.

J is TRBJ2-7 and V is TRBV20-1, with 8 bases that match TRBD1. There are 16 residues in the CDR3. Per germline, CDR1 DFQATT and CDR2 SNEGSKA (reference sequence). Losses at the gene ends were 6 bases for V and 3 bases for J; bases not matched to a gene: 16. The CDR3 protein is CSARSLQGAFSYEQYF. CDR3 nucleotides: TGCAGTGCACGGTCCCTCCAGGGGGCATTTAGCTACGAGCAGTACTTC.

This clonotype was picked up one time. The chain couples TRBV9 to TRBJ2-1; TRBD1 agrees at 7 bases. The CDR3 sequence is 16 residues long. Germline values: CDR1 SGDLS, CDR2 YYNGEE. V dropped 3 bases and J dropped 7; count of bases not matched to a gene: 13. The CDR3 coding sequence is TGTGCCAGCAGCGCTACAGGGGACGCTCTGGGGAATGAGCAGTTCTTC. Residues: CASSATGDALGNEQFF.

CDR3 protein: CASSQVTVYEQYF. The CDR3 coding sequence is TGTGCCAGCAGCCAAGTCACTGTCTACGAGCAGTACTTC. The V gene is TRBV3-1, the J gene TRBJ2-7; no definite D call. There are 13 residues in the CDR3. Germline V gene data show CDR1 as LGHDT and CDR2 as YNNKEL (reference sequence). The ends were cut back, 1 base at V and 3 bases at J, with 7 bases in the middle.

The chain links TRBV27 to TRBJ2-7, with D possibly matching TRBD2 (6 bases). V lost 5 bases to trimming and J lost 6 bases, with 17 bases between them. The CDR3 runs to 14 residues. Germline-derived CDR1 and CDR2 are MNHEY and SMNVEV (reference sequence). In DNA form, the CDR3 reads TGTGCCAGCAGTCCGAGGGAGGTTGACCGCGAGCAGTACTTC. Translated: CASSPREVDREQYF.

The chain combines TRBV11-2 with TRBJ1-2; no firm D call. The germline gives CDR1 SGHAT, CDR2 FQNNGV. The germline V and J ends were trimmed by 1 base and 8 bases, with 14 bases remaining between them. This CDR3 has 14 amino acids. CDR3 region: CASSLGFDFGGYTF. CDR3 DNA sequence: TGTGCCAGCAGCTTAGGTTTTGACTTCGGGGGCTACACCTTC.

The chain employs TRBV29-1 and TRBJ2-1; TRBD2 matches 7 bases. The CDR3 sequence is 14 residues long. J was trimmed by 5 bases and V by 3 bases; bases with no gene match: 7. The germline V gene has CDR1 SQVTM and CDR2 ANQGSEA. CDR3 loop: CSVDTLAEDNEQFF. CDR3 in DNA: TGCAGCGTTGATACGCTAGCGGAAGACAATGAGCAGTTCTTC.

The V call is TRBV29-1, the J call TRBJ2-7; 13 positions agree with TRBD2. V lost 6 bases and J lost 6; bases outside the gene matches: 11. Germline values: CDR1 SQVTM, CDR2 ANQGSEA. The CDR3 extends over 15 amino acids. The CDR3 is CSVIKGLAGVAEQYF. Here the CDR3 DNA reads TGCAGCGTCATTAAAGGACTAGCGGGAGTTGCCGAGCAGTACTTC.

The chain uses TRBV9 and TRBJ2-5; D possibly uses TRBD1 or TRBD2 (5 bases each). The length of the CDR3 is 13 residues. Looked up from germline, CDR1 is SGDLS and CDR2 is YYNGEE. The V gene lost 0 bases and the J gene lost 9 bases, with 12 bases spanning the gap. The CDR3 DNA reads as TGTGCCAGCAGCGTAGGGGGAGACAGAGCCCAGTACTTC. It translates to CASSVGGDRAQYF.

This clonotype was seen a single time. This chain connects TRBV27 to TRBJ2-1; D gene uncertain. In germline, CDR1 is MNHEY, CDR2 SMNVEV (reference sequence). V lost 3 bases and J 1 base, leaving 13 bases between the germline ends. The CDR3 extends over 16 amino acids. The CDR3: CASSFPYSTSYNEQFF. The CDR3 coding sequence is TGTGCCAGCAGTTTCCCTTACTCGACATCCTACAATGAGCAGTTCTTC.